The 26 T cell receptor beta chains listed next were all sequenced from one sample in a study of T cell responses to AZD1222 COVID-19 vaccine. Only in-frame clones appear in the TCRdb table, and some are missing; sequencing was by immunoSEQ multiplex PCR. The table includes roughly 130,000 clones, approximately 85% detected once. This material consisted of peripheral blood, taken on day 0 of MenACWY control vaccination. These receptors were collected from an adult in good health.

V usage is TRBV28 and J usage is TRBJ2-7, with 7 positions matching TRBD1. The length of the CDR3 is 14 residues. V lost 5 bases to trimming and J lost 2 bases; unmatched junction nucleotides: 6. From germline, CDR1 is MDHEN and CDR2 SYDVKM. The DNA of the CDR3 is TGTGCCAGCAGTCCCCACAGGGGCGCCTACGAGCAGTACTTC. The encoded protein is CASSPHRGAYEQYF.

In DNA form, the CDR3 reads TGTGCCAGCAGTTCCCCGGGACAGGGATCGTATGGCTACACCTTC. This codes for CASSSPGQGSYGYTF. The rearrangement joins TRBV27 to TRBJ1-2; 9 nucleotides match TRBD1. Germline V gene data show CDR1 as MNHEY and CDR2 as SMNVEV (reference sequence). Trimming cost V 4 bases and J 5 bases; bases outside gene matches: 8. The CDR3 is 15 amino acids.

The chain has TRBV28 and TRBJ1-2; D remains unclear. The germline V gene has CDR1 MDHEN and CDR2 SYDVKM. The V and J ends lost 3 bases and 4 bases respectively, with 12 bases between them. This CDR3 has 14 residues. In DNA, the CDR3 is TGTGCCAGCAGTTTTAGCTTGGGTAGCTATGGCTACACCTTC. Protein: CASSFSLGSYGYTF.

The chain links TRBV3-1 (or the pseudogene TRBV3-2) to TRBJ1-5; D is unresolved. V lost 1 base and J 7 bases, leaving 11 bases between the germline ends. CDR3 size: 14 residues. Per the germline V gene, CDR1 is LGHDT and CDR2 is YNNKEL (reference sequence). The chain's CDR3 is CASSQGTEGQPQHF. Written as DNA, the CDR3 is TGTGCCAGCAGCCAAGGAACGGAGGGCCAGCCCCAGCATTTT.

In its sample, this clone was seen once. The chain combines TRBV15 with TRBJ2-1; no clear D gene. Trimming removed 0 bases at V and 10 bases at J, with 19 bases between. Germline V gene data show CDR1 as LNHNV and CDR2 as YYDKDF (reference sequence). This CDR3 has 16 amino acids. The CDR3 loop reads CATSRDGGFPSGEQFF. The CDR3, as DNA: TGTGCCACCAGCAGAGATGGTGGGTTCCCATCAGGCGAGCAGTTCTTC.

The gene calls are TRBV6-5 and TRBJ1-1; 11 bases align to TRBD1. V trimming: 5 bases; J trimming: 4 bases; junction bases outside the gene matches: 6. CDR1 is MNHEY, CDR2 SVGAGI, per germline. This CDR3 spans 15 amino acids. CDR3 amino acids: CASSTGQGVGTEAFF. The CDR3, as DNA: TGTGCCAGCAGTACGGGACAGGGGGTTGGCACTGAAGCTTTCTTT.

The chain combines TRBV9 with TRBJ2-7; 7 bases map to TRBD1. The CDR3 consists of 15 residues. Trimming cost V 4 bases and J 0 bases; bases outside gene matches: 7. Germline values: CDR1 SGDLS, CDR2 YYNGEE. The CDR3 sequence is CASSKGTDSSYEQYF. DNA for the CDR3: TGTGCCAGCAGCAAGGGGACAGACAGCTCCTACGAGCAGTACTTC.

The chain uses TRBV6-5 and TRBJ1-1; D is possibly TRBD1 (6 bases). The CDR3 totals 14 residues. Deletions cut 6 bases from V and 4 bases from J, with 15 bases between. Germline V gene data show CDR1 as MNHEY and CDR2 as SVGAGI. In nucleotides, the CDR3 is TGTGCCAGCAGAAGGGGGATCGGTTTCACTGAAGCTTTCTTT. Its translation: CASRRGIGFTEAFF.

CDR3 coding DNA: TGTGCCAGCACCTTAGGGCCCATCGAAAATGAAGCTTTCTTT. Its protein is CASTLGPIENEAFF. V and J are TRBV6-5 and TRBJ1-1, with D uncertain. V was pared by 7 bases and J by 7 bases, with 19 bases between. This CDR3 region has 14 residues. Per germline, CDR1 MNHEY and CDR2 SVGAGI.

CDR3 sequence reads: CAGRDRMNTGELFF. The CDR3, as DNA: TGTGCCGGACGAGACAGAATGAACACCGGGGAGCTGTTTTTT. V is TRBV30 and J is TRBJ2-2; D may be TRBD1 (5 bases). V was cut by 8 bases and J by 1 base, with 14 bases left in between. The CDR3 contains 14 residues. The germline V gene encodes CDR1 GTSNPN and CDR2 SVGIG (reference sequence).

The rearrangement joins TRBV4-1 to TRBJ2-1; D call uncertain. Germline V lookup: CDR1 MGHRA, CDR2 YSYEKL. Trimming left V 0 bases short and J 2 bases short, with 11 bases between. The length of the CDR3 is 16 residues. CDR3 residues: CASSQDLNNAYNEQFF. The DNA of the CDR3 is TGCGCCAGCAGCCAAGATTTGAATAATGCCTACAATGAGCAGTTCTTC.

The chain joins TRBV2 to TRBJ2-3; no firm D call. In germline, CDR1 is SNHLY, CDR2 FYNNEI. This CDR3 has 13 amino acids. Trimming cost V 8 bases and J 2 bases, with 11 bases left between them. The CDR3 DNA reads as TGTGCCAGCGGGCTAACTGACACAGATACGCAGTATTTT. Encoded protein: CASGLTDTDTQYF.

V is TRBV7-9 and J is TRBJ2-1, with 8 bases fitting TRBD1. The CDR3 covers 16 residues. Germline CDR1 is SEHNR and CDR2 is FQNEAQ (reference sequence). V was clipped by 5 bases and J by 6 bases; unmatched bases: 12. The CDR3 DNA reads as TGTGCCAGCAGCAAGGCGACAGGGGAATCCCTCAATGAGCAGTTCTTC. Its protein product is CASSKATGESLNEQFF.

The chain recombines TRBV4-1 with TRBJ2-3; possibly TRBD1 for D (5 bases). The V gene lost 3 bases and the J gene lost 1 base, with 17 bases spanning the gap. Germline values: CDR1 MGHRA, CDR2 YSYEKL. The CDR3 extends over 17 amino acids. The CDR3 spells CASSHGRIGVGTDTQYF. In DNA, the CDR3 is TGCGCCAGCAGCCACGGACGGATAGGGGTGGGCACAGATACGCAGTATTTT.

V gene TRBV7-9 combines with J gene TRBJ2-7, with TRBD2 as a possible D gene (6 bases). Trimming removed 7 bases at V and 1 base at J, with 17 bases between. This CDR3 comprises 15 residues. Germline values: CDR1 SEHNR, CDR2 FQNEAQ (reference sequence). The CDR3 nucleotides are TGTGCCAGCACCCTTACCGGGACTGCTTCCTACGAGCAGTACTTC. As protein: CASTLTGTASYEQYF.

In this sample, this clone turned up a few times. This chain links TRBV4-1 with TRBJ1-2; TRBD1 agrees at 8 bases. V shed 0 bases and J 4 bases; nucleotides not matched to a gene: 10. CDR3 length: 17 amino acids. Germline V gives CDR1 MGHRA, CDR2 YSYEKL. As DNA, the CDR3 is TGCGCCAGCAGCCAAGAAAATTCAGGGGGCTGGGTCTATGGCTACACCTTC. Amino acid sequence: CASSQENSGGWVYGYTF.

V is TRBV9 and J is TRBJ2-1; TRBD2 agrees at 10 bases. The CDR3 runs 15 residues. Germline V gene lookup returns CDR1 SGDLS and CDR2 YYNGEE. J gave up 7 bases and V 2 bases, and 6 bases lay outside the gene matches. CDR3: CASSVVAGGPNEQFF. The CDR3 DNA is TGTGCCAGCAGCGTCGTAGCGGGAGGTCCGAATGAGCAGTTCTTC.

The chain employs TRBV11-3 and TRBJ1-5, with no clear D. Germline loops: CDR1 SGHNT, CDR2 YENEEA. This CDR3 spans 19 amino acids. Trimming shortened V by 6 bases and J by 2 bases, and 26 bases separated the two germline ends. The CDR3 region has the DNA TGTGCCAGCAGTCTTAGTCGAACTCGGACGGCTAAGGGCAATCAGCCCCAGCATTTT. This sequence encodes CASSLSRTRTAKGNQPQHF.

The genes are TRBV5-5 and TRBJ2-3, with D unclear. The V end lost 4 bases, the J end lost 4 bases, and 16 bases lay between the germline ends. Germline loops: CDR1 SGHKS, CDR2 YYEKEE (reference sequence). This CDR3 contains 15 residues. In DNA, the CDR3 is TGTGCCAGCAGCCGAATGACAATGACTGCAGATACGCAGTATTTT. Its translation: CASSRMTMTADTQYF. Based on the CDR3 plus reference TRBV5-5 and TRBJ2-3, the full variable domain is DAGVTQSPTHLIKTRGQQVTLRCSPISGHKSVSWYQQVLGQGPQFIFQYYEKEERGRGNFPDRFSARQFPNYSSELNVNALLLGDSALYLCASSRMTMTADTQYFGPGTRLTVL.

The chain links TRBV27 to TRBJ2-7; a weak D match, TRBD1 (5 bases). Germline CDR1 MNHEY, CDR2 SMNVEV (reference sequence). The CDR3 contains 14 residues. Trimming stripped 5 bases from V and 2 bases from J, with 13 bases between. DNA of the CDR3: TGTGCCAGCAGTGCCAGACAGCAAACCTACGAGCAGTACTTC. This sequence encodes CASSARQQTYEQYF.

The rearrangement uses TRBV7-3 and TRBJ2-3; D is perhaps TRBD1 or TRBD2 (5 bases each). The CDR3 is 15 residues long. The V gene's germline CDR1 is SGHTA and CDR2 FQGTGA. Trimming stripped 0 bases from V and 2 bases from J, with 9 bases between. CDR3 sequence: CASSLTPGLTDTQYF. In DNA, the CDR3 is TGTGCCAGCAGCTTAACTCCGGGGCTCACAGATACGCAGTATTTT.

The chain joins TRBV10-2 to TRBJ1-2; possibly TRBD1 for D (6 bases). CDR1 WSHSY and CDR2 SAAADI come from the germline V gene. CDR3 length: 14 residues. Between the trimmed V and J ends, which lost 6 bases and 3 bases, there was a span of 14 bases. CDR3 protein: CASRPIQGHYGYTF. The CDR3 nucleotides read TGCGCCAGCAGACCCATACAGGGTCACTATGGCTACACCTTC.

This chain links TRBV9 with TRBJ2-5; 12 bases map to TRBD2. Germline values: CDR1 SGDLS, CDR2 YYNGEE. V lost 3 bases to trimming and J lost 2 bases; unmatched junction nucleotides: 2. This CDR3 comprises 15 residues. The CDR3, as DNA: TGTGCCAGCAGCGACGGGACTAGCGGGCAAGAGACCCAGTACTTC. Protein sequence: CASSDGTSGQETQYF. The complete variable domain, with remaining parts taken from reference TRBV9 and TRBJ2-5, reads DSGVTQTPKHLITATGQRVTLRCSPRSGDLSVYWYQQSLDQGLQFLIQYYNGEERAKGNILERFSAQQFPDLHSELNLSSLELGDSALYFCASSDGTSGQETQYFGPGTRLLVL.

This clone occurred a few times. This chain uses TRBV11-2 with TRBJ2-6; perhaps TRBD1 as D (6 bases). V lost 5 bases, J lost 4 bases, and 18 bases lay in between. CDR1 is SGHAT, CDR2 FQNNGV, per germline. The CDR3 covers 17 residues. This chain's CDR3 is CASSTRLTGTGANVLTF. The CDR3 coding sequence is TGTGCCAGCAGCACACGACTCACAGGGACCGGGGCCAACGTCCTGACTTTC.

The J gene is TRBJ2-2, the V gene TRBV3-1 (or the pseudogene TRBV3-2); 8 bases match TRBD2. The ends lost 2 bases at V and 5 bases at J; junction bases unmatched: 4. The CDR3 contains 15 residues. Germline values: CDR1 LGHDT, CDR2 YNNKEL (reference sequence). The CDR3 DNA is TGTGCCAGCAGCCAAAGAGCGGGAGTTACCGGGGAGCTGTTTTTT. Amino acid sequence: CASSQRAGVTGELFF.

J is TRBJ1-6 and V is TRBV4-1, with 10 bases matching TRBD1. The CDR3 has 15 residues. V lost 3 bases to trimming and J lost 9 bases; unmatched junction nucleotides: 5. Germline CDR1 is MGHRA and CDR2 is YSYEKL. The CDR3 DNA reads as TGCGCCAGCAGCCAGTGGGACAGGGGCTTTTCACCCCTCCACTTT. Translation: CASSQWDRGFSPLHF.